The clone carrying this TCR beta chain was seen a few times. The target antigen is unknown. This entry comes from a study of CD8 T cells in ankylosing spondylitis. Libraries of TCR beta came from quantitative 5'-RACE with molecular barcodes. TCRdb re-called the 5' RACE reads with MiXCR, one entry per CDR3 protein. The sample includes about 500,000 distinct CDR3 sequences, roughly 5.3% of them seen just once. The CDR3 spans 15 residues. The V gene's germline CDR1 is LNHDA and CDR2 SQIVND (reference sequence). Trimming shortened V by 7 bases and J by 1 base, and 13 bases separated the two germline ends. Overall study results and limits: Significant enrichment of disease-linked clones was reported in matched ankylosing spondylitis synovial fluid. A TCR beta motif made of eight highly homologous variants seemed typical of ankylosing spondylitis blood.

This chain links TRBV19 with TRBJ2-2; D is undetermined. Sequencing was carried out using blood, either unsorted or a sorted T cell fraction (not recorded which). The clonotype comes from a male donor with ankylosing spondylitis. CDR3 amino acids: CASTNPRRNTGELFF. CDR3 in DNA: TGTGCCAGTACCAACCCTAGGCGGAACACCGGGGAGCTGTTTTTT. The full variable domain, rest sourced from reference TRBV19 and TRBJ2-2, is DGGITQSPKYLFRKEGQNVTLSCEQNLNHDAMYWYRQDPGQGLRLIYYSQIVNDFQKGDIAEGYSVSREKKESFPLTVTSAQKNPTAFYLCASTNPRRNTGELFFGEGSRLTVL.